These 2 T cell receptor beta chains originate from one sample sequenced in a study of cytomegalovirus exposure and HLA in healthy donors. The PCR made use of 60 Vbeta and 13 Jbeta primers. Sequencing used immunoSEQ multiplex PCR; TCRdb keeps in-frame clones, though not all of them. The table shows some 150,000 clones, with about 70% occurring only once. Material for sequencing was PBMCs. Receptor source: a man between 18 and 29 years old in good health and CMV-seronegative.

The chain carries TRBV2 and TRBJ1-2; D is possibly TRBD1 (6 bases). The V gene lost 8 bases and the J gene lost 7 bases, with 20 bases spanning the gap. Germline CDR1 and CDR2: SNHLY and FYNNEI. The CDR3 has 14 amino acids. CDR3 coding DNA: TGTGCCAGCGGGAAGGACAGCGAGGTTATTGGCTACACCTTC. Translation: CASGKDSEVIGYTF. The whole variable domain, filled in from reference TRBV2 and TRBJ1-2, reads EPEVTQTPSHQVTQMGQEVILRCVPISNHLYFYWYRQILGQKVEFLVSFYNNEISEKSEIFDDQFSVERPDGSNFTLKIRSTKLEDSAMYFCASGKDSEVIGYTFGSGTRLTVV.

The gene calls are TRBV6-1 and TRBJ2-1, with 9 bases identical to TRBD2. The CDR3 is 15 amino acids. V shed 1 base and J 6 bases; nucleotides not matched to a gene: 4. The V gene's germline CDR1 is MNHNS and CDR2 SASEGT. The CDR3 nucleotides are TGTGCCAGCAGTGAAGGGGGCGGGGGGGTCAATGAGCAGTTCTTC. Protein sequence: CASSEGGGGVNEQFF.